These T cell receptor beta chains were read from a single sample in a study of blood T cell repertoires in COVID-19. TCRdb's table, derived via immunoSEQ multiplex PCR, lists solely in-frame clones and lacks some. The sample comprises roughly 100,000 clones, about 85% of which are singletons, and approximately 3.1% rests with the top ten. Material for sequencing was peripheral blood. These receptors originate from a man aged 45-65 years in a cohort sampled during active COVID-19. Each CDR3 is given with its conserved first and last residue. D genes are given only for firm matches. Clone size is not always given. Where it is, it says once, few, many or a class for expanded clones.

j_call v_call d_call clone_size cdr3_nt cdr3_aa
TRBJ2-7 TRBV15 NA NA TGTGCCACCAGCAGAGATGCTAAGTACGAGCAGTACTTC CATSRDAKYEQYF
TRBJ2-3 TRBV6-6 TRBD2 NA TGTGCCAGCAGTCGACGGACTAGCGGGAGGGTGGATACGCAGTATTTT CASSRRTSGRVDTQYF
TRBJ1-1 TRBV5-1 NA NA TGCGCCAGCAGTTTACAGGGCGACACTGAAGCTTTCTTT CASSLQGDTEAFF
TRBJ2-2 TRBV5-4 TRBD2 NA TGTGCCAGCACCCGGGGACTAGCGGGGGGAACCGGGGAGCTGTTTTTT CASTRGLAGGTGELFF
TRBJ1-4 TRBV6-1 NA NA TGTGCCAGCAGTGAATTGTACGGTAATGAAAAACTGTTTTTT CASSELYGNEKLFF
TRBJ2-1 TRBV6-5 NA NA TGTGCCAGGGACAGCTATTACAATGAGCAGTTCTTC CARDSYYNEQFF
TRBJ2-3 TRBV15 TRBD2 NA TGTGCCACCAGCAGGGGGGGACTATCTAGCACAGATACGCAGTATTTT CATSRGGLSSTDTQYF
TRBJ1-1 TRBV2 NA NA TGTGCCAGCAGTGAAGTGGGGAGCACTGAAGCTTTCTTT CASSEVGSTEAFF
TRBJ2-4 TRBV29-1 NA NA TGCAGCGTTGAAGGTTCAGGGGTGCAAAACATTCAGTACTTC CSVEGSGVQNIQYF
TRBJ2-7 TRBV6-2/TRBV6-3 TRBD1 NA TGTGCCAGCAGTTTCTCGTATCGGGCCAGGGGGTCAAACTACGAGCAGTACTTC CASSFSYRARGSNYEQYF
TRBJ1-4 TRBV11-2 NA NA TGTGCCAGCAGCCAGCGGAAAGAGAATGAAAAACTGTTTTTT CASSQRKENEKLFF
TRBJ1-2 TRBV6-5 NA few TGTGCCAGCAGTACCGCCCAAGGAGCTTATGGCTACACCTTC CASSTAQGAYGYTF
TRBJ2-3 TRBV5-6 TRBD1 NA TGTGCCAGCAGCTCAGGACAGGTGACTATCACAGATACGCAGTATTTT CASSSGQVTITDTQYF
TRBJ2-2 TRBV2 TRBD2 NA TGTGCCAGCGAAAAAGGGACTAGGACCACCGGGGAGCTGTTTTTT CASEKGTRTTGELFF
TRBJ1-6 TRBV2 TRBD1 once TGTGCCAGCTCCCCGAACAGGGGTAATTCACCCCTCCACTTT CASSPNRGNSPLHF
TRBJ1-3 TRBV5-1 NA NA TGCGCCAGCAGCCACGGGACAGGAAACACCATATATTTT CASSHGTGNTIYF
TRBJ2-7 TRBV5-1 TRBD1 NA TGCGCCAGCAGGGCCGGGACAGGGGCCACCTACGAGCAGTACTTC CASRAGTGATYEQYF
TRBJ2-1 TRBV11-3 NA NA TGTGCCAGCAGCTTTGATGGGAGCCTTAATGAGCAGTTCTTC CASSFDGSLNEQFF
TRBJ2-1 TRBV11-2 TRBD1 NA TGTGCCAGCAGCTTAGACTGGACAGGTGGGGCGTTCTTC CASSLDWTGGAFF
TRBJ2-5 TRBV6-5 TRBD2 NA TGTGCCAGCAGTTACTCGCCACTAGCGGGGGGATCGACCCAGTACTTC CASSYSPLAGGSTQYF
TRBJ1-1 TRBV21-1 NA NA TGTGCCAGCAGCAAAGCTCCTATGGACAGGGTGAGGACTGAAGCTTTCTTT CASSKAPMDRVRTEAFF
TRBJ1-2 TRBV20-1 NA NA TGCAGTGCTAGTGGCGGCTCCAACTATGGCTACACCTTC CSASGGSNYGYTF
TRBJ2-5 TRBV6-5 TRBD2 NA TGTGCCAGCTGGGGGGGACCTAACCAAGAGACCCAGTACTTC CASWGGPNQETQYF
TRBJ2-5 TRBV14 TRBD1 NA TGTGCCAGCAGCCAAGATAAGGGGACAGGGGCCGAGACCCAGTACTTC CASSQDKGTGAETQYF
TRBJ1-4 TRBV7-8 TRBD1 NA TGTGCCAGCAGCCCAACGGGGACAGCTAATGAAAAACTGTTTTTT CASSPTGTANEKLFF
TRBJ2-7 TRBV24-1 NA NA TGTGCCACCAGTGATGGGGAGTACGAGCAGTACTTC CATSDGEYEQYF
TRBJ2-3 TRBV15 NA NA TGTGCCACCAGCAGAGATGGGGGGTCAGATACGCAGTATTTT CATSRDGGSDTQYF
TRBJ1-1 TRBV5-1 TRBD1 NA TGCGCCAGCAGCCGCCAGGGACAGAACCTGGGGACTGAAGCTTTCTTT CASSRQGQNLGTEAFF
TRBJ2-3 TRBV11-2 TRBD2 NA TGTGCCAGCAGCCCCCGTGGACTAGCGACGCAGTATTTT CASSPRGLATQYF
TRBJ2-7 TRBV2 NA NA TGTGCCAGCAGTGAAGCCCGGAGAGGATACGAGCAGTACTTC CASSEARRGYEQYF
TRBJ1-1 TRBV5-1 TRBD1 once TGCGCCAGCAGCTTGGAGCCAGGGGGAATGAACACTGAAGCTTTCTTT CASSLEPGGMNTEAFF
TRBJ2-2 TRBV11-2 TRBD2 NA TGTGCCAGCAGCTCCGACCCGGGACTAAAAACCGGGGAGCTGTTTTTT CASSSDPGLKTGELFF
TRBJ2-5 TRBV3-1/TRBV3-2 NA NA TGTGCCAGCGACATCGGGGGACAAGAGACCCAGTACTTC CASDIGGQETQYF
TRBJ2-6 TRBV6-1 TRBD1 NA TGTGCCAGCAGTGAGAGGGGGCTTGGGGCCAACGTCCTGACTTTC CASSERGLGANVLTF
TRBJ2-2 TRBV6-5 NA once TGTGCCAGCAGTTTGTTGGGGGCCAACACCGGGGAGCTGTTTTTT CASSLLGANTGELFF
TRBJ1-1 TRBV5-8 NA NA TGTGCCAGCAGCGGGGGAGGTGCGAACACTGAAGCTTTCTTT CASSGGGANTEAFF
TRBJ1-6 TRBV12-3/TRBV12-4 NA NA TGTGCCAGCAGTTTAAAGGGGGGGCTGGCCCTCCACTTT CASSLKGGLALHF
TRBJ2-3 TRBV10-3 NA NA TGTGCCATCAGTGACCGGGAATGGACAGATACGCAGTATTTT CAISDREWTDTQYF
TRBJ2-5 TRBV5-5 TRBD2 NA TGTGCCAGCAGCTTGGGACTAGCCATTCAAGAGACCCAGTACTTC CASSLGLAIQETQYF
TRBJ2-3 TRBV3-1/TRBV3-2 NA NA TGTGCCAGCAGCCAAGAAGAAACGGCCGGGGTAACGTATTTT CASSQEETAGVTYF
TRBJ1-5 TRBV18 TRBD1 NA TGTGCCAGCTCACCCGCCTCAGGGGGCGCCGGTCAGCCCCAGCATTTT CASSPASGGAGQPQHF
TRBJ1-2 TRBV25-1 NA NA TGTGCCAGCAGTGAATGGGCGGGCCGGACCTTATATGGCTACACCTTC CASSEWAGRTLYGYTF
TRBJ2-1 TRBV18 TRBD2 NA TGTGCCAGCTCACCCCCCGGGACTAGCGGGAGAAATGAGCAGTTCTTC CASSPPGTSGRNEQFF
TRBJ2-3 TRBV11-2 TRBD2 once TGTGCCAGCAGCTTACCCCCCGGGGCGGGGGGTAGAGATACGCAGTATTTT CASSLPPGAGGRDTQYF
TRBJ2-1 TRBV19 NA NA TGTGCCAGTAGTAAGGGGGTGTCTAATTGGGTTGAGCAGTTCTTC CASSKGVSNWVEQFF
TRBJ1-1 TRBV6-5 NA once TGTGCCAGCAGTTCACGATCGGACAGGAACACTGAAGCTTTCTTT CASSSRSDRNTEAFF
TRBJ2-7 TRBV6-6 NA NA TGTGCCAGCAGTTCGTACAGCTCCTACGAGCAGTACTTC CASSSYSSYEQYF
TRBJ1-3 TRBV10-1 NA NA TGCGCCAGCAAGGGGGGAAACACCATATATTTT CASKGGNTIYF
TRBJ2-7 TRBV11-3 NA NA TGTGCCAGCAGCCCCCGGAGGAATTACTACGAGCAGTACTTC CASSPRRNYYEQYF
TRBJ1-4 TRBV6-5 TRBD1 NA TGTGCCAGCAGTTACAACAGGGGTGAAAAACTGTTTTTT CASSYNRGEKLFF
TRBJ2-2 TRBV6-2/TRBV6-3 NA NA TGTGCCAGCAGTTACTGGCAGGGTACCGGGGAGCTGTTTTTT CASSYWQGTGELFF
TRBJ2-1 TRBV29-1 TRBD2 NA TGCAGCGTCGAACTAGCGGGTGTGAATGAGCAGTTCTTC CSVELAGVNEQFF
TRBJ2-5 TRBV19 NA NA TGTGCCAGTAGTTGGGGGGAAGAGACCCAGTACTTC CASSWGEETQYF
TRBJ2-1 TRBV5-1 NA NA TGCGCCAGCACGGATAGGGGTGAGCAGTTCTTC CASTDRGEQFF
TRBJ1-2 TRBV7-2 NA NA TGTGCCAGCAGTAGCGGTTTAGGGAGTAGTTGGGGCTACACCTTC CASSSGLGSSWGYTF